The present T cell receptor beta chain was sequenced within a study of CD8+CD57+ T cells in acquired aplastic anemia. Study overall: An average of roughly 3 ug of DNA was obtained from sorted CD4+ and CD8+ cells. The study, taken as a whole, reports: Overlapping CD8+ CDR3 repertoires of patients and controls contained under 35 shared sequences.

Profiling of TCR beta VDJ combinations and CDR3 sequences used genomic DNA as template. TCRdb recomputed calls from the reads with MiXCR, one row per CDR3 protein. Among about 240,000 distinct CDR3 sequences listed, around 45% were seen once. The V end lost 6 bases, the J end lost 5 bases, and 14 bases lay between the germline ends. This CDR3 region has 13 residues. The germline V gene has CDR1 SGHDT and CDR2 YYEEEE. The patients chosen for sequencing had shown expansion of CD8+CD57+ cells (detected by flow cytometry). Severe acquired aplastic anemia affected all patients. This clonotype was detected many times. What it binds is unknown.

The chain carries TRBV5-6 and TRBJ2-5, with D perhaps being TRBD1 or TRBD2 (6 bases each). This TCR came from a human donor with aplastic anemia. Material: sorted CD4+, CD8+, or CD8+CD57+ T cells (not recorded which) from PBMCs. CDR3 bases: TGTGCCAGCACCTGGGGGGCGGCGGAGACCCAGTACTTC. Its translation: CASTWGAAETQYF.